This passage covers 27 T cell receptor beta chains from one sample sequenced in a study of T cell changes during pregnancy in multiple sclerosis. Profiling relied on immunoSEQ multiplex PCR, and the TCRdb table lists in-frame clones only, not all of them. In the table there are over 65,000 clones, more than 80% of which are singletons. The sequencing here drew on peripheral blood, taken in the second trimester of pregnancy. The receptor set was obtained from a female donor with multiple sclerosis, enrolled in a pregnancy study.

The gene calls are TRBV19 and TRBJ1-5; TRBD1 agrees at 9 bases. This CDR3 contains 15 residues. Trimming cost V 3 bases and J 5 bases; bases outside gene matches: 5. CDR1 is LNHDA, CDR2 SQIVND, per germline (reference sequence). CDR3 sequence: CASSIGTGLYQPQHF. CDR3 DNA: TGTGCCAGTAGTATTGGGACAGGGTTGTATCAGCCCCAGCATTTT.

The chain has TRBV2 and TRBJ2-1; TRBD1 matches 8 bases. The CDR3 is 17 residues long. Germline CDR1 reads SNHLY; CDR2 reads FYNNEI. The trim removed 1 base at V and 1 base at J, leaving 6 bases unmatched. This chain's CDR3 is CASSEDRGRLSYNEQFF. DNA for the CDR3: TGTGCCAGCAGTGAAGACAGGGGGAGACTTTCCTACAATGAGCAGTTCTTC.

V gene TRBV7-6 combines with J gene TRBJ1-1; D is ambiguous. Germline V CDR1 and CDR2: SGHVS, FNYEAQ. The germline V and J ends were trimmed by 5 bases and 2 bases, with 12 bases remaining between them. The CDR3 runs to 14 residues. The CDR3 DNA is TGTGCCAGCAGCGCGAGGTCGGGAAACACTGAAGCTTTCTTT. This encodes CASSARSGNTEAFF.

The V and J genes are TRBV5-1 and TRBJ2-7; the D gene is possibly TRBD1 (5 bases). The CDR3 has 18 amino acids. Germline loops: CDR1 SGHRS, CDR2 YFSETQ. V was trimmed by 4 bases and J by 0 bases, leaving 23 bases between them. CDR3 region: CASSTGPLTSTTSYEQYF. The CDR3 DNA is TGCGCCAGCAGCACAGGTCCTCTAACCTCGACGACCTCCTACGAGCAGTACTTC.

V usage is TRBV7-3 and J usage is TRBJ2-3; 8 bases align to TRBD1. Germline values: CDR1 SGHTA, CDR2 FQGTGA. This CDR3 spans 13 amino acids. Trimming cost V 5 bases and J 6 bases; bases outside gene matches: 4. CDR3 amino acids: CASSARQGDTQYF. CDR3 DNA sequence: TGTGCCAGCAGCGCCAGACAGGGGGATACGCAGTATTTT.

The chain carries TRBV5-6 and TRBJ2-5; 9 bases are shared with TRBD2. Per the germline V gene, CDR1 is SGHDT and CDR2 is YYEEEE. V trimming: 2 bases; J trimming: 7 bases; junction bases outside the gene matches: 6. This CDR3 has 14 residues. The CDR3 DNA reads as TGTGCCAGCAGCTTCGGCGGGGGGGCCGGGACCCAGTACTTC. Its translation: CASSFGGGAGTQYF.

DNA for the CDR3: TGTGCCAGCAGCGTAGGAACAGGGTATGAAAAACTGTTTTTT. Its protein product is CASSVGTGYEKLFF. The chain uses TRBV9 and TRBJ1-4; tentative D call: TRBD1 (6 bases). From germline, CDR1 is SGDLS and CDR2 YYNGEE. V lost 0 bases to trimming and J lost 6 bases, with 9 bases between them. This CDR3 region has 14 residues.

The chain couples TRBV12-5 to TRBJ1-3; 7 bases are a match to TRBD1. This CDR3 is 15 amino acids long. V shed 1 base and J 1 base; nucleotides not matched to a gene: 1. The germline V gene encodes CDR1 LGHNT and CDR2 FRNRAP. CDR3 sequence (DNA): TGTGCTAGTGGTTTGGACAGGGGATCTGGAAACACCATATATTTT. It yields the protein CASGLDRGSGNTIYF. Variable domain in full (rest from reference TRBV12-5 and TRBJ1-3): DARVTQTPRHKVTEMGQEVTMRCQPILGHNTVFWYRQTMMQGLELLAYFRNRAPLDDSGMPKDRFSAEMPDATLATLKIQPSEPRDSAVYFCASGLDRGSGNTIYFGEGSWLTVV.

V and J are TRBV4-1 and TRBJ2-7; the match to TRBD1 covers 11 bases. This CDR3 is 15 amino acids long. With V trimmed by 1 base and J by 7 bases, 6 bases remained unmatched. CDR1 and CDR2 (germline): MGHRA, YSYEKL. CDR3 bases: TGCGCCAGCAGCCAAGGGACAGGGGGCGCGGAAGAGCAGTACTTC. Its protein is CASSQGTGGAEEQYF.

This clone was picked up one time. The gene calls are TRBV7-9 and TRBJ2-1; no definite D call. The CDR3 covers 12 residues. The V gene's germline CDR1 is SEHNR and CDR2 FQNEAQ (reference sequence). Deletions cut 0 bases from V and 10 bases from J, with 7 bases between. CDR3 protein: CASSLASLEQFF. The CDR3 bases are TGTGCCAGCAGCTTAGCTAGCCTAGAGCAGTTCTTC.

The chain recombines TRBV18 with TRBJ2-5; possible D gene TRBD1, 5 bases. CDR3 length: 13 amino acids. V shed 3 bases and J shed 7 bases, with 12 bases lying between them. Germline CDR1 is KGHSH and CDR2 is LQKENI. CDR3 sequence reads: CASSPPRASTQYF. Here the CDR3 DNA reads TGTGCCAGCTCACCCCCCAGGGCCTCGACCCAGTACTTC.

V gene TRBV27 combines with J gene TRBJ1-5; 8 nucleotides align to TRBD1. V was clipped by 6 bases and J by 3 bases; unmatched bases: 4. The germline V gene has CDR1 MNHEY and CDR2 SMNVEV (reference sequence). The CDR3 totals 14 residues. The CDR3 nucleotides read TGTGCCAGCAGCGGGACAGGCTACAATCAGCCCCAGCATTTT. It translates to CASSGTGYNQPQHF.

The V and J genes are TRBV9 and TRBJ2-3, with a weak D call TRBD1 (6 bases). This CDR3 comprises 16 residues. Deletions cut 0 bases from V and 2 bases from J, with 13 bases between. CDR1 is SGDLS, CDR2 YYNGEE, per germline. The CDR3 DNA reads TGTGCCAGCAGCGTAGTAGGCAGGGGATACACAGATACGCAGTATTTT. Translating it yields CASSVVGRGYTDTQYF.

The chain uses TRBV19 and TRBJ2-7, with 8 bases that match TRBD1. CDR1 is LNHDA, CDR2 SQIVND, per germline (reference sequence). This CDR3 region has 14 residues. The trim removed 4 bases at V and 4 bases at J, leaving 6 bases unmatched. CDR3 coding DNA: TGTGCCAGTAGTACTGGACAGGGCTCGTACGAGCAGTACTTC. It codes for CASSTGQGSYEQYF.

The V call is TRBV11-2, the J call TRBJ2-7; 11 bases fit TRBD1. J was trimmed by 7 bases and V by 2 bases; bases with no gene match: 7. The CDR3 loop spans 15 amino acids. The germline V gene encodes CDR1 SGHAT and CDR2 FQNNGV. The CDR3 sequence: CASSLSGTGGEEQYF. The CDR3 nucleotides read TGTGCCAGCAGCTTATCCGGGACAGGGGGGGAAGAGCAGTACTTC.

This clone was counted only a few times. V is TRBV14 and J is TRBJ1-2; D uncertain. The V end was cut by 4 bases, the J end by 4 bases, with 7 bases between. The CDR3 is 12 amino acids. Germline V gives CDR1 SGHDN, CDR2 FVKESK. CDR3 loop: CASSPHSYGYTF. For the CDR3, the DNA is TGTGCCAGCAGCCCCCACAGCTATGGCTACACCTTC. The complete variable domain, with remaining parts taken from reference TRBV14 and TRBJ1-2, reads EAGVTQFPSHSVIEKGQTVTLRCDPISGHDNLYWYRRVMGKEIKFLLHFVKESKQDESGMPNNRFLAERTGGTYSTLKVQPAELEDSGVYFCASSPHSYGYTFGSGTRLTVV.

CDR3 in amino acids: CASSEVGQPQHF. The DNA for the CDR3 is TGTGCCAGCAGTGAAGTGGGCCAGCCCCAGCATTTT. The chain is built from TRBV2 and TRBJ1-5; no clear D gene. CDR3 length equals 12 residues. Germline V CDR1 and CDR2: SNHLY, FYNNEI. Deletions cut 1 base from V and 7 bases from J, with 5 bases between.

The chain uses TRBV7-8 and TRBJ2-1; D might be TRBD1 (5 bases). This CDR3 spans 15 amino acids. Germline V gene sequence: CDR1 SGHVS, CDR2 FQNEAQ. The V end was cut by 1 base, the J end by 5 bases, with 12 bases between. The CDR3 reads CASSLGTQADNEQFF. In nucleotides, the CDR3 is TGTGCCAGCAGCTTAGGGACACAGGCCGACAATGAGCAGTTCTTC.

This chain joins TRBV6-5 and TRBJ1-5; no firm D call. Germline V lookup: CDR1 MNHEY, CDR2 SVGAGI. V was cut by 11 bases and J by 7 bases, with 6 bases left in between. The CDR3 sequence is 9 residues long. CDR3 amino acids: CAAGQPQHF. The DNA of the CDR3 is TGTGCCGCGGGGCAGCCCCAGCATTTT.

CDR3 amino acids: CAWETGDGQPQHF. The CDR3, as DNA: TGTGCCTGGGAGACAGGGGATGGTCAGCCCCAGCATTTT. V is TRBV30 and J is TRBJ1-5, with 8 bases matching TRBD1. CDR1 and CDR2 (germline): GTSNPN, SVGIG (reference sequence). The J segment lost 6 bases and the V segment lost 5 bases, leaving 6 bases of the junction unmatched. This CDR3 comprises 13 residues.

V gene TRBV27 combines with J gene TRBJ2-7; TRBD1 matches at 10 bases. CDR3 size: 15 residues. Trimming at V came to 5 bases and at J to 4 bases, leaving 8 bases not matched to a gene. Germline loops: CDR1 MNHEY, CDR2 SMNVEV (reference sequence). The CDR3 DNA follows: TGTGCCAGCAGTCGACGACAGGGGGCTTGGTACGAGCAGTACTTC. Translating it yields CASSRRQGAWYEQYF.

The rearrangement joins TRBV7-9 to TRBJ2-2, with a possible D match to TRBD2 (6 bases). The CDR3 is made up of 13 amino acids. In germline, CDR1 is SEHNR, CDR2 FQNEAQ (reference sequence). With 2 bases removed from V and 6 bases from J, the gap between germline ends came to 7 bases. CDR3 coding DNA: TGTGCCAGCAGCTTAAGGAGGGCCGGGGAGCTGTTTTTT. As protein: CASSLRRAGELFF.

The gene calls are TRBV2 and TRBJ1-5; D unclear. Germline V gene lookup returns CDR1 SNHLY and CDR2 FYNNEI. This CDR3 has 15 amino acids. V was shortened by 6 bases and J by 0 bases, with 12 bases between the two germline ends. The chain's CDR3 is CASRPTRYSNQPQHF. The CDR3 DNA reads as TGTGCCAGCAGGCCGACACGGTATAGCAATCAGCCCCAGCATTTT.

The chain links TRBV18 to TRBJ2-1; the match to TRBD2 covers 9 bases. V gave up 3 bases and J gave up 5 bases; unmatched junction bases: 11. The CDR3 has 17 residues. Per the germline V gene, CDR1 is KGHSH and CDR2 is LQKENI. The chain's CDR3 is CASSPRSGLAGHNEQFF. The CDR3 DNA follows: TGTGCCAGCTCACCTCGTAGTGGCCTAGCGGGGCACAATGAGCAGTTCTTC.

The V and J genes are TRBV19 and TRBJ2-1; D uncertain. The germline V gene encodes CDR1 LNHDA and CDR2 SQIVND (reference sequence). The CDR3 consists of 12 residues. The V gene lost 5 bases and the J gene lost 3 bases, with 5 bases spanning the gap. The DNA of the CDR3 is TGTGCCAGTAGTTCCAACTACAATGAGCAGTTCTTC. This gives the protein CASSSNYNEQFF.

This chain connects TRBV19 to TRBJ1-2, with D possibly TRBD1 on 6 matching bases. From germline, CDR1 is LNHDA and CDR2 SQIVND (reference sequence). CDR3 length: 13 residues. The V end was cut by 8 bases, the J end by 0 bases, with 10 bases between. Here the CDR3 DNA reads TGTGCCAGTCGGGACACCACTAACTATGGCTACACCTTC. This codes for CASRDTTNYGYTF.

V is TRBV30 and J is TRBJ1-2; D might be TRBD1 (6 bases). V was clipped by 2 bases and J by 4 bases, with 14 bases between them. Germline lookup yields CDR1 GTSNPN and CDR2 SVGIG (reference sequence). CDR3 length: 14 residues. CDR3 in DNA: TGTGCCTGGAGTCGGGGGGCGGAAAGCTATGGCTACACCTTC. As protein: CAWSRGAESYGYTF.